Each of the 21 T cell receptor beta chains below was sequenced from the same sample in a study of blood T cell repertoires in COVID-19. Profiled with immunoSEQ multiplex PCR; TCRdb holds only in-frame clones, not every one. The data contain fewer than 300,000 clones, around 89% of them singletons. Sample: peripheral blood. The receptors shown here come from a woman in her 50s with COVID-19, enrolled during active disease.

The chain has TRBV7-9 and TRBJ2-7; maybe TRBD2 (5 bases). The CDR3 covers 14 residues. Trimming shortened V by 3 bases and J by 2 bases, and 11 bases separated the two germline ends. Germline loops: CDR1 SEHNR, CDR2 FQNEAQ (reference sequence). The CDR3 here is CASSFSGNAYEQYF. In nucleotides, the CDR3 is TGTGCCAGCAGCTTCAGCGGAAATGCCTACGAGCAGTACTTC.

The rearrangement uses TRBV30 and TRBJ1-1; 9 bases align to TRBD1. V lost 5 bases and J lost 4; bases outside the gene matches: 5. In germline, CDR1 is GTSNPN, CDR2 SVGIG (reference sequence). CDR3 length equals 13 residues. DNA of the CDR3: TGTGCCTGGGGAAGGGACAGGGCCACTGAAGCTTTCTTT. The encoded protein is CAWGRDRATEAFF.

The chain joins TRBV7-8 to TRBJ1-1, with 9 bases that match TRBD1. The CDR3 consists of 16 residues. Germline lookup yields CDR1 SGHVS and CDR2 FQNEAQ. The V and J ends lost 3 bases and 0 bases, in that order; junction bases with no gene match: 5. The CDR3 DNA follows: TGTGCCAGCAGCTTTAACAGGGGGCGGATGAACACTGAAGCTTTCTTT. It translates to CASSFNRGRMNTEAFF.

The rearrangement links TRBV7-9 to TRBJ2-2, with a possible D match to TRBD2 (5 bases). The CDR3 runs to 16 residues. With 2 bases removed from V and 1 base from J, the gap between germline ends came to 11 bases. CDR1 and CDR2 (germline): SEHNR, FQNEAQ (reference sequence). The CDR3 DNA reads as TGTGCCAGCAGCTTACGGGCGGGCGGGAACACCGGGGAGCTGTTTTTT. Amino acid sequence: CASSLRAGGNTGELFF.

The chain is built from TRBV29-1 and TRBJ2-1, with a possible D match to TRBD2 (5 bases). CDR3 size: 13 residues. The V end was cut by 4 bases, the J end by 9 bases, with 16 bases between. Germline CDR1 is SQVTM and CDR2 is ANQGSEA. CDR3 nucleotides: TGCAGCGTTGGGGGAACTAGGAATCTTGAGCAGTTCTTC. Its protein product is CSVGGTRNLEQFF.

V gene TRBV5-1 combines with J gene TRBJ1-6; D might be TRBD1 (6 bases). With 0 bases removed from V and 6 bases from J, the gap between germline ends came to 16 bases. The CDR3 runs to 17 residues. CDR1 is SGHRS, CDR2 YFSETQ, per germline. CDR3 loop: CASSLVGAGEPNSPLHF. Written as DNA, the CDR3 is TGCGCCAGCAGCTTGGTTGGGGCAGGGGAACCTAATTCACCCCTCCACTTT.

The chain is built from TRBV5-4 and TRBJ2-3; D remains ambiguous. Trimming left V 0 bases short and J 3 bases short, with 8 bases between. CDR1 SGHNT and CDR2 YYREEE come from the germline V gene (reference sequence). This CDR3 spans 14 amino acids. CDR3 DNA: TGTGCCAGCAGCTTGGAACTGCCTACAGATACGCAGTATTTT. It codes for CASSLELPTDTQYF.

The rearrangement uses TRBV5-1 and TRBJ1-1; possible D gene TRBD1, 5 bases. The V gene lost 2 bases and the J gene lost 4 bases, with 12 bases spanning the gap. Germline V gives CDR1 SGHRS, CDR2 YFSETQ. The CDR3 runs 14 residues. In DNA, the CDR3 is TGCGCCAGCAGCTTTCAGGGTCTGTTCACTGAAGCTTTCTTT. It yields the protein CASSFQGLFTEAFF.

V usage is TRBV27 and J usage is TRBJ1-2, with D hard to call. Germline V lookup: CDR1 MNHEY, CDR2 SMNVEV (reference sequence). The CDR3 sequence is 14 residues long. The V end lost 7 bases, the J end lost 4 bases, and 16 bases lay between the germline ends. The CDR3 protein is CASNPGGPGYGYTF. CDR3 DNA: TGTGCCAGCAACCCGGGAGGGCCCGGCTATGGCTACACCTTC.

The V gene is TRBV5-1, the J gene TRBJ2-7, with 10 bases fitting TRBD2. In germline, CDR1 is SGHRS, CDR2 YFSETQ. Trimming at V came to 1 base and at J to 2 bases, leaving 3 bases not matched to a gene. CDR3 size: 15 residues. As DNA, the CDR3 is TGCGCCAGCAGCTTGAGGACTAGCGGAGCCTACGAGCAGTACTTC. It encodes CASSLRTSGAYEQYF.

The chain carries TRBV5-6 and TRBJ2-1; tentatively, D is TRBD2 (5 bases). This CDR3 contains 15 residues. V lost 3 bases and J 7 bases, leaving 17 bases between the germline ends. Germline CDR1 and CDR2: SGHDT and YYEEEE. The CDR3 sequence is CASSWGSGLGNEQFF. Written as DNA, the CDR3 is TGTGCCAGCAGCTGGGGTTCGGGGTTGGGGAATGAGCAGTTCTTC. Combining the CDR3 with reference TRBV5-6 and TRBJ2-1 gives the whole variable domain DAGVTQSPTHLIKTRGQQVTLRCSPKSGHDTVSWYQQALGQGPQFIFQYYEEEERQRGNFPDRFSGHQFPNYSSELNVNALLLGDSALYLCASSWGSGLGNEQFFGPGTRLTVL.

This clone was observed once. The chain carries TRBV12-3 or TRBV12-4 and TRBJ2-7, with D possibly matching TRBD1 (6 bases). CDR3 length equals 13 residues. V gave up 7 bases and J gave up 6 bases, with 16 bases separating them. CDR3 coding DNA: TGTGCCAGCAAACCGGACAGTGTGGGCGAGCAGTACTTC. This encodes CASKPDSVGEQYF.

J is TRBJ2-3 and V is TRBV4-1, with 12 positions matching TRBD2. This CDR3 spans 16 amino acids. V dropped 1 base and J dropped 5; count of bases not matched to a gene: 4. Germline CDR1 and CDR2: MGHRA and YSYEKL. The CDR3, as DNA: TGCGCCAGCAGCCAAGTCAGGGGACTAGCGGGAGATACGCAGTATTTT. Protein: CASSQVRGLAGDTQYF.

The chain combines TRBV5-6 with TRBJ2-3; 9 bases are shared with TRBD1. V lost 0 bases, J lost 2 bases, and 7 bases stayed unmatched. This CDR3 is 17 amino acids long. CDR1 is SGHDT and CDR2 is YYEEEE in the germline V gene. The CDR3 bases are TGTGCCAGCAGCTTGGAGTTGACAGGGGGACACACAGATACGCAGTATTTT. Amino acid sequence: CASSLELTGGHTDTQYF.

This rearrangement joins TRBV7-6 to TRBJ2-5; 9 positions match TRBD1. Losses at the gene ends were 5 bases for V and 5 bases for J; bases not matched to a gene: 15. Per germline, CDR1 SGHVS and CDR2 FNYEAQ. The CDR3 totals 17 residues. The CDR3 is CASSPTNRQGVWETQYF. Here the CDR3 DNA reads TGTGCCAGCAGCCCCACTAATCGACAGGGGGTTTGGGAGACCCAGTACTTC.

The chain joins TRBV7-6 to TRBJ1-1; no clear D gene. Germline V gene lookup returns CDR1 SGHVS and CDR2 FNYEAQ. Trimming shortened V by 2 bases and J by 0 bases, and 16 bases separated the two germline ends. CDR3 size: 17 residues. CDR3 DNA: TGTGCCAGCAGCTTAACTCTGGGCGCAGAGTTGAACACTGAAGCTTTCTTT. Protein: CASSLTLGAELNTEAFF.

In this sample, this clone turned up once. The chain links TRBV5-1 to TRBJ2-1; TRBD1 matches 9 bases. V was clipped by 4 bases and J by 6 bases; unmatched bases: 5. CDR1 and CDR2 (germline): SGHRS, YFSETQ. The CDR3 totals 14 residues. The CDR3, as DNA: TGCGCCAGCAGCCCGGGGACAGGGAGCAATGAGCAGTTCTTC. This codes for CASSPGTGSNEQFF.

The chain has TRBV10-1 and TRBJ2-7, with 8 bases aligning to TRBD2. Germline assignment: CDR1 WNHNN and CDR2 SYGVQD (reference sequence). This CDR3 has 15 residues. Unmatched junction bases numbered 2, after V lost 0 bases and J lost 1 base. CDR3 residues: CASSESASGSYEQYF. CDR3 DNA: TGCGCCAGCAGTGAGTCTGCTAGCGGGTCCTACGAGCAGTACTTC.

This clone showed up just a few times. Other nucleotide sequences from this sample produce the same CDR3. This chain uses TRBV19 with TRBJ2-3, with 9 bases fitting TRBD2. The germline gives CDR1 LNHDA, CDR2 SQIVND (reference sequence). The CDR3 is 15 residues long. The V gene end was trimmed by 4 bases and the J gene end by 0 bases; junction bases not matched to a gene: 2. CDR3 loop: CASSNLAGSTDTQYF. The CDR3 DNA is TGTGCCAGTAGTAACCTAGCGGGGAGCACAGATACGCAGTATTTT.

A single count supports this clone. The chain links TRBV5-1 to TRBJ2-5, with TRBD1 matching over 11 bases. Germline trimming cut 1 base from V and 5 bases from J; bases unmatched to any gene: 7. The CDR3 consists of 16 residues. From germline, CDR1 is SGHRS and CDR2 YFSETQ. CDR3 DNA sequence: TGCGCCAGCAGCTTGCCCGGGACAGGGGGTTTGGAGACCCAGTACTTC. Its protein product is CASSLPGTGGLETQYF. Full variable domain (rest looked up from reference TRBV5-1 and TRBJ2-5): KAGVTQTPRYLIKTRGQQVTLSCSPISGHRSVSWYQQTPGQGLQFLFEYFSETQRNKGNFPGRFSGRQFSNSRSEMNVSTLELGDSALYLCASSLPGTGGLETQYFGPGTRLLVL.

The rearrangement links TRBV2 to TRBJ2-1, with D possibly TRBD2 on 5 matching bases. The CDR3 totals 14 residues. The germline V and J ends were trimmed by 4 bases and 6 bases, with 13 bases remaining between them. Germline V CDR1 and CDR2: SNHLY, FYNNEI. In DNA form, the CDR3 reads TGTGCCAGCAGTGGTCGAGACTATACCAATGAGCAGTTCTTC. Its translation is CASSGRDYTNEQFF.